The 11 T cell receptor beta chains in this list originate from one sample, sequenced in a study of CD8+ T cells in alopecia areata. cDNA prepared by RNA extraction and subsequent reverse transcription served as the template for sequencing. Profiling relied on immunoSEQ multiplex PCR, and the TCRdb table lists in-frame clones only, not all of them. The data show more than 95,000 clones, 85% to 90% seen once. Treatment indicated: oral pan-JAK inhibitor, 5-10 mg twice daily. Sequencing used CD8+ T cells sorted from blood, obtained at roughly week 30, from a patient treated with tofacitinib. The receptors derive from a human donor with alopecia areata.

The chain couples TRBV29-1 to TRBJ2-7; no reliable D call. CDR1 and CDR2 (germline): SQVTM, ANQGSEA. V was shortened by 6 bases and J by 3 bases, with 6 bases between the two germline ends. The CDR3 is 10 amino acids. The CDR3 spells CSVMHYEQYF. CDR3 in DNA: TGCAGCGTCATGCACTACGAGCAGTACTTC.

The rearrangement uses TRBV6-4 and TRBJ2-2; D remains unclear. The germline V gene has CDR1 MRHNA and CDR2 SNTAGT. The V gene lost 2 bases and the J gene lost 4 bases, with 11 bases spanning the gap. The CDR3 contains 15 residues. CDR3 region: CASSDTMPSTGELFF. The DNA for the CDR3 is TGTGCCAGCAGTGACACAATGCCGTCCACCGGGGAGCTGTTTTTT.

This chain joins TRBV29-1 and TRBJ1-1; TRBD1 matches at 9 bases. This CDR3 region has 16 residues. V lost 4 bases to trimming and J lost 6 bases; unmatched junction nucleotides: 15. Germline V CDR1 and CDR2: SQVTM, ANQGSEA. The CDR3 loop is CSVASRGNRGRAEAFF. CDR3 nucleotides: TGCAGCGTTGCCTCCCGGGGGAACAGGGGGCGGGCTGAAGCTTTCTTT.

The V call is TRBV7-8, the J call TRBJ2-1; D is unclear. Germline CDR1 reads SGHVS; CDR2 reads FQNEAQ. V lost 2 bases, J lost 8 bases, and 7 bases lay in between. This CDR3 region has 12 residues. CDR3 residues: CASSLKDDEQFF. The CDR3 DNA follows: TGTGCCAGCAGCTTAAAGGACGATGAGCAGTTCTTC.

The chain uses TRBV27 and TRBJ1-4, with D tentatively TRBD1 (6 bases). The CDR3 runs to 16 residues. The germline gives CDR1 MNHEY, CDR2 SMNVEV (reference sequence). The V end lost 4 bases, the J end lost 3 bases, and 15 bases lay between the germline ends. The CDR3 DNA follows: TGTGCCAGCAGTTCAAACTTCAGGGGCCCTAATGAAAAACTGTTTTTT. Translated: CASSSNFRGPNEKLFF.

The rearrangement uses TRBV5-1 and TRBJ2-1; D is ambiguous. CDR1 is SGHRS and CDR2 is YFSETQ in the germline V gene. The V end lost 3 bases, the J end lost 8 bases, and 6 bases lay between the germline ends. This CDR3 comprises 11 residues. The DNA of the CDR3 is TGCGCCAGCAGCTCAGGCGATGAGCAGTTCTTC. Translated, it gives CASSSGDEQFF.

This clone was recorded only once. One junction end disagrees with the germline gene, perhaps due to a read error. The chain joins TRBV29-1 to TRBJ2-7; D may be TRBD2 (5 bases). CDR1 and CDR2 from the germline V gene are SQVTM and ANQGSEA. The length of the CDR3 is 13 residues. The CDR3 sequence is CSVNYAGSSEQYF. CDR3 nucleotides: TGCAGCGTTAACTACGCGGGCTCCTCCGAGCAGTACTTC.

The chain carries TRBV29-1 and TRBJ2-1; 11 bases fit TRBD2. Germline loops: CDR1 SQVTM, CDR2 ANQGSEA. The CDR3 is made up of 17 amino acids. Unmatched junction bases numbered 10, after V lost 4 bases and J lost 2 bases. This chain's CDR3 is CSVVGLAGGYTYNEQFF. DNA for the CDR3: TGCAGCGTTGTTGGCCTAGCGGGAGGTTACACCTACAATGAGCAGTTCTTC.

This sequence joins TRBV27 and TRBJ2-1, with 7 positions matching TRBD1. Germline CDR1 is MNHEY and CDR2 is SMNVEV (reference sequence). V shed 11 bases and J 0 bases; nucleotides not matched to a gene: 7. CDR3 length: 14 residues. DNA of the CDR3: TGTGCCTGCGCTCGACAGGGCTCCTACAATGAGCAGTTCTTC. Residues: CACARQGSYNEQFF.

The chain links TRBV14 to TRBJ1-1; no firm D call. Trimming removed 4 bases from V and 1 base from J, with 13 bases in between. Germline-derived CDR1 and CDR2 are SGHDN and FVKESK. The CDR3 length is 15 residues. This CDR3 reads CASSPVVGSNTEAFF. The CDR3 DNA sequence: TGTGCCAGCAGCCCCGTCGTGGGATCGAACACTGAAGCTTTCTTT.

The chain combines TRBV5-6 with TRBJ2-2; D is perhaps TRBD2 (5 bases). The germline gives CDR1 SGHDT, CDR2 YYEEEE. V was clipped by 2 bases and J by 12 bases, with 8 bases between them. CDR3 length equals 11 residues. CDR3 residues: CASSFGEKLFF. As DNA, the CDR3 is TGTGCCAGCAGCTTTGGGGAGAAGCTGTTTTTT.